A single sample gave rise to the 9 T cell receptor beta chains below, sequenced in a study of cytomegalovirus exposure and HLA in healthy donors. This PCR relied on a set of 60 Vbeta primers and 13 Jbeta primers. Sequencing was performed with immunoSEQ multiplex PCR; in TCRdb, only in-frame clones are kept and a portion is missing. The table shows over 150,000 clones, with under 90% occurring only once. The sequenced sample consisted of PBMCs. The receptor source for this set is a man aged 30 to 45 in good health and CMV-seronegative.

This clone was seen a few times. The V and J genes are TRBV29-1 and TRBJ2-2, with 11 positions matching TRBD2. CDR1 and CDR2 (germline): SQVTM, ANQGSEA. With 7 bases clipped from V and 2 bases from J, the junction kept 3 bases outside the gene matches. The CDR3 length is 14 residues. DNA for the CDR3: TGCAGCGGCGGGACTAGCGGTAACACCGGGGAGCTGTTTTTT. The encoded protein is CSGGTSGNTGELFF.

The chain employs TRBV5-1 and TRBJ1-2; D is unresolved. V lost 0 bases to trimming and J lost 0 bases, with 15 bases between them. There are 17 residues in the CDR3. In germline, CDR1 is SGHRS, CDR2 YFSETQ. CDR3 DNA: TGCGCCAGCAGCTTGGAAACCGGCAGGATAGCTAACTATGGCTACACCTTC. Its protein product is CASSLETGRIANYGYTF.

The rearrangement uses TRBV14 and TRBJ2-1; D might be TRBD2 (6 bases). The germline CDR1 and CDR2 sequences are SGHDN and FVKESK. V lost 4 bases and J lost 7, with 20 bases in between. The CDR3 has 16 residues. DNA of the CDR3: TGTGCCAGCAGCCTCAGTGCGGGGCATAAGGCTAATGAGCAGTTCTTC. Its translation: CASSLSAGHKANEQFF.

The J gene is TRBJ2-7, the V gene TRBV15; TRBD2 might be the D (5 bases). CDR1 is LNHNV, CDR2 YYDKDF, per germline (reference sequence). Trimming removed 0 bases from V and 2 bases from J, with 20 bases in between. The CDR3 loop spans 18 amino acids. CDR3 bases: TGTGCCACCAGCAGAGACTCTAATTGGAAGGACTTAACCTACGAGCAGTACTTC. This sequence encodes CATSRDSNWKDLTYEQYF.

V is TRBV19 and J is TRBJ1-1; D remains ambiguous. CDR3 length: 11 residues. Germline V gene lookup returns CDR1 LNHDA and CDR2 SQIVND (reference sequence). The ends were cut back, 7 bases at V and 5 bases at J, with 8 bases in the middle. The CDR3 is CASTLKTEAFF. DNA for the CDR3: TGTGCCAGTACCTTAAAAACTGAAGCTTTCTTT.

The CDR3 sequence is CASSIFSGSSYNEQFF. CDR3 sequence (DNA): TGTGCCAGTAGTATATTTAGCGGGAGCTCCTACAATGAGCAGTTCTTC. The chain has TRBV19 and TRBJ2-1; 9 bases match TRBD2. This CDR3 has 16 amino acids. CDR1 and CDR2 (germline): LNHDA, SQIVND (reference sequence). The V gene end was trimmed by 2 bases and the J gene end by 0 bases; junction bases not matched to a gene: 2.

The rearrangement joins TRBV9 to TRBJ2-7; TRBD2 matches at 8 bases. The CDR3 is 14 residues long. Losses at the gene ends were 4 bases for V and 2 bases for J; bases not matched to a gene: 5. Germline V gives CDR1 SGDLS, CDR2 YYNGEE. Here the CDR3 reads CASSPSGSTYEQYF. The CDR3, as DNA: TGTGCCAGCAGCCCCAGCGGGAGCACCTACGAGCAGTACTTC.

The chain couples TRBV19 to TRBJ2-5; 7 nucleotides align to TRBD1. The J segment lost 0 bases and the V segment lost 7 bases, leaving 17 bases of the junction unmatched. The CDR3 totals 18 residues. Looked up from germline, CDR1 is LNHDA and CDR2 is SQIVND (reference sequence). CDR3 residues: CASTRGFGQDDYQETQYF. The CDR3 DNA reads TGTGCCAGTACCCGAGGATTCGGACAGGACGATTACCAAGAGACCCAGTACTTC.

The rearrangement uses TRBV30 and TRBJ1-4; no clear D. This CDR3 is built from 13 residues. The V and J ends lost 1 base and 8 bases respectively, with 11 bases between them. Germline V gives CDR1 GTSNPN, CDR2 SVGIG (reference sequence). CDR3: CAWSGRVGEKLFF. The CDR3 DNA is TGTGCCTGGAGTGGGCGAGTCGGGGAAAAACTGTTTTTT. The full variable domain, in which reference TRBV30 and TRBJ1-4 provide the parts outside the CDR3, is SQTIHQWPATLVQPVGSPLSLECTVEGTSNPNLYWYRQAAGRGLQLLFYSVGIGQISSEVPQNLSASRPQDRQFILSSKKLLLSDSGFYLCAWSGRVGEKLFFGSGTQLSVL.